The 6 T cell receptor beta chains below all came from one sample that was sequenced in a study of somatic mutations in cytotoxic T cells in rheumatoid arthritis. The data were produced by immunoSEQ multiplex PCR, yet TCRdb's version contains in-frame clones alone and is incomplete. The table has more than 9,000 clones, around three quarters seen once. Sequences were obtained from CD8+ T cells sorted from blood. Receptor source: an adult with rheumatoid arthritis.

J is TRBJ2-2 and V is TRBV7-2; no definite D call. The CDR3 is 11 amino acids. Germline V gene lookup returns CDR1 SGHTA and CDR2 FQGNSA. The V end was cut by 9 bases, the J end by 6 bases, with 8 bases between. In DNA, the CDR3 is TGTGCCAGTTTATACGCCGGGGAGCTGTTTTTT. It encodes CASLYAGELFF.

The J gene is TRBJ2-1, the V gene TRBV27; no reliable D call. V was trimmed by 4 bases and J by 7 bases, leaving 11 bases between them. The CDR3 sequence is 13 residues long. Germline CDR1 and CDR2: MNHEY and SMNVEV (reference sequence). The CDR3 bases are TGTGCCAGCAGTTACACTCTCAGAAATGAGCAGTTCTTC. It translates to CASSYTLRNEQFF.

CDR3 protein: CASSQVSTEAFF. The CDR3, as DNA: TGTGCCAGCAGCCAAGTATCCACTGAAGCTTTCTTT. The chain employs TRBV4-2 and TRBJ1-1; unclear D gene. The V end was cut by 1 base, the J end by 4 bases, with 4 bases between. CDR1 and CDR2 (germline): LGHNA, YNFKEQ. This CDR3 region has 12 residues.

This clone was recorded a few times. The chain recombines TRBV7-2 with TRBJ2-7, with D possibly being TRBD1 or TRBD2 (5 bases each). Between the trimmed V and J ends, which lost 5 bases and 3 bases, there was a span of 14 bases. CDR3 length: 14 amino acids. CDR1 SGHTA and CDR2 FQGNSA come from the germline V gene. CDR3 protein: CASSPEVGDYEQYF. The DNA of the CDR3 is TGTGCCAGCAGCCCTGAGGTGGGGGACTACGAGCAGTACTTC.

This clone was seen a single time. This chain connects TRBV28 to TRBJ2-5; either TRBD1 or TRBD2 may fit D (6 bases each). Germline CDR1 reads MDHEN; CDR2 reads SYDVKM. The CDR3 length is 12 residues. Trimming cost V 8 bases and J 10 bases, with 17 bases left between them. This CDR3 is CASRRGTGGQYF. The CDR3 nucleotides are TGTGCCAGCCGTAGGGGGACTGGGGGCCAGTACTTC.

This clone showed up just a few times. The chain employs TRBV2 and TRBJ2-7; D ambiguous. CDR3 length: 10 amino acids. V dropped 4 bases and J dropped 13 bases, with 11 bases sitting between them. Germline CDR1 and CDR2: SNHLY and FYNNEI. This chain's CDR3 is CASSGSPAYF. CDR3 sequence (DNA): TGTGCCAGCAGTGGAAGTCCAGCTTACTTC.